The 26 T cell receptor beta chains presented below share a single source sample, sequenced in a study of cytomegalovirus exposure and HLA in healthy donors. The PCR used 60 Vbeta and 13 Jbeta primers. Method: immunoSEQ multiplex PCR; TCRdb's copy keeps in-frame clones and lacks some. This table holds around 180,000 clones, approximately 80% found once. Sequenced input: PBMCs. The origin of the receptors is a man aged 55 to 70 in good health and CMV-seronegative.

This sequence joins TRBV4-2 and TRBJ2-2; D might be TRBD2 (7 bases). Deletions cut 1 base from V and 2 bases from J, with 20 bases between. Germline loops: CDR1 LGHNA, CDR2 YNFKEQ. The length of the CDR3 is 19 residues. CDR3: CASSQARGGGGFNTGELFF. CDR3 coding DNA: TGTGCCAGCAGCCAAGCCCGGGGTGGGGGGGGCTTCAACACCGGGGAGCTGTTTTTT.

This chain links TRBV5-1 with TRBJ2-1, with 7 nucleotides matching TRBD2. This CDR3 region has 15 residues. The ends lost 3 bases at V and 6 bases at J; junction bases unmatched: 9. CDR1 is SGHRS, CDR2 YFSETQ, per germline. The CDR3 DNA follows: TGCGCCAGCAGCTCCTCCGCGGGAGTGGGCAATGAGCAGTTCTTC. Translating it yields CASSSSAGVGNEQFF.

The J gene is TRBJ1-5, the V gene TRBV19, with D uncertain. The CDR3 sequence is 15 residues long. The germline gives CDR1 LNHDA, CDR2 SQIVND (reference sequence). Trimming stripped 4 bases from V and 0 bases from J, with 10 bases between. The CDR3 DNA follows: TGTGCCAGTAGTACCTCTCGCTATAGCAATCAGCCCCAGCATTTT. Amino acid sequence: CASSTSRYSNQPQHF.

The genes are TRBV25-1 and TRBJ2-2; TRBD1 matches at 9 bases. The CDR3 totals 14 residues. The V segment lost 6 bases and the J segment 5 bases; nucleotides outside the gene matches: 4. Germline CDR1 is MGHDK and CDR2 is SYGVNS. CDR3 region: CASRGTGRTGELFF. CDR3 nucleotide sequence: TGTGCCAGCAGGGGGACAGGGAGGACCGGGGAGCTGTTTTTT.

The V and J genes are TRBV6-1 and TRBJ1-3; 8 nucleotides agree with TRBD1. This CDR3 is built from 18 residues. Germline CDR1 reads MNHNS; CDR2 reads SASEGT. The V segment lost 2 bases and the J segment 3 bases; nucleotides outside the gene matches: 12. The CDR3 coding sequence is TGTGCCAGCAGTGAAATACGGGCAGGGGGCTCCTATGGAAACACCATATATTTT. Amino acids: CASSEIRAGGSYGNTIYF.

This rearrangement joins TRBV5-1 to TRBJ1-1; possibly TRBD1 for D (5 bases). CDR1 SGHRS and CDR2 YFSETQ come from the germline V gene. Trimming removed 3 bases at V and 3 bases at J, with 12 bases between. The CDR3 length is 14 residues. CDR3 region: CASSSGREDTEAFF. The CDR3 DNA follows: TGCGCCAGCAGCTCAGGCAGGGAAGACACTGAAGCTTTCTTT.

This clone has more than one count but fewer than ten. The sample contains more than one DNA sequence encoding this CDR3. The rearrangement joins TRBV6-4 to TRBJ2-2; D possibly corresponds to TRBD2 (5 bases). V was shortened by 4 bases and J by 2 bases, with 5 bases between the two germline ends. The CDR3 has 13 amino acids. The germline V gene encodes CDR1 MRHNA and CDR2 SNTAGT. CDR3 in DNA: TGTGCCAGCAGTGGGACTAACACCGGGGAGCTGTTTTTT. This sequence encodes CASSGTNTGELFF.

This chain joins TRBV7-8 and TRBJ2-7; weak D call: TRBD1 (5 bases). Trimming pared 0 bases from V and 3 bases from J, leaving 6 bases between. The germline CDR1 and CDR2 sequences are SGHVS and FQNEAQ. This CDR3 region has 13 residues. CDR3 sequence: CASSLAQGYEQYF. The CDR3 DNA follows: TGTGCCAGCAGCTTAGCGCAGGGCTACGAGCAGTACTTC.

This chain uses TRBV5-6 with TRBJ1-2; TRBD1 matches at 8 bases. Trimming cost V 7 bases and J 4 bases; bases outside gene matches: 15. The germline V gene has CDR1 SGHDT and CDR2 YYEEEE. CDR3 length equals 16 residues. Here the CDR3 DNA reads TGTGCCAGCCGTACAACCCAGGACAGGGACCTCTATGGCTACACCTTC. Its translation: CASRTTQDRDLYGYTF.

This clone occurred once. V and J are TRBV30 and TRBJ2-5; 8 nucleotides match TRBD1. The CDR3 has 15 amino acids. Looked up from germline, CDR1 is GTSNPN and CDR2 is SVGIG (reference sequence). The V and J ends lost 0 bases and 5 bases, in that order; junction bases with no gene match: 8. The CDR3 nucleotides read TGTGCCTGGAGTGTACTTCAGGGGGCGATGGAGACCCAGTACTTC. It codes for CAWSVLQGAMETQYF.

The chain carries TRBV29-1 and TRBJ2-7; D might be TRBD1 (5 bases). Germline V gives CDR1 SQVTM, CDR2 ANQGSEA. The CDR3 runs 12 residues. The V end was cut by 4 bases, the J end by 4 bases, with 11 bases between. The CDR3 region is CSVGQKGYEQYF. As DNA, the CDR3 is TGCAGCGTTGGCCAGAAGGGGTACGAGCAGTACTTC.

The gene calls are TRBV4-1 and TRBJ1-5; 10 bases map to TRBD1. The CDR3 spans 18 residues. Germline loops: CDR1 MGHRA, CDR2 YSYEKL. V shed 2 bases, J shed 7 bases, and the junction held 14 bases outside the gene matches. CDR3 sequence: CASSQFRTGGTAKQPQHF. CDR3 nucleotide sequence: TGCGCCAGCAGCCAATTCCGGACAGGGGGAACGGCCAAGCAGCCCCAGCATTTT.

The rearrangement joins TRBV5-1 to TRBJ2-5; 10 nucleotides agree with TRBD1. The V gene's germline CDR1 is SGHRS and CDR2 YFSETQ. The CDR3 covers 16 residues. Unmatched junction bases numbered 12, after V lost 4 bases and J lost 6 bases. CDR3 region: CASSPAGTGVLKTQYF. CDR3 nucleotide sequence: TGCGCCAGCAGCCCAGCCGGGACAGGGGTACTAAAGACCCAGTACTTC. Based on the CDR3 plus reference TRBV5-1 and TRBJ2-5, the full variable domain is KAGVTQTPRYLIKTRGQQVTLSCSPISGHRSVSWYQQTPGQGLQFLFEYFSETQRNKGNFPGRFSGRQFSNSRSEMNVSTLELGDSALYLCASSPAGTGVLKTQYFGPGTRLLVL.

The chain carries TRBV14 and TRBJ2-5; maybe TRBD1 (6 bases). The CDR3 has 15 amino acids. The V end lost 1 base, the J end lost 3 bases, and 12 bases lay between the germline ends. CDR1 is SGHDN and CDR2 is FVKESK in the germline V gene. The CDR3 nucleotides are TGTGCCAGCAGCCAAGTACAGGGAAGAGAAGAGACCCAGTACTTC. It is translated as CASSQVQGREETQYF.

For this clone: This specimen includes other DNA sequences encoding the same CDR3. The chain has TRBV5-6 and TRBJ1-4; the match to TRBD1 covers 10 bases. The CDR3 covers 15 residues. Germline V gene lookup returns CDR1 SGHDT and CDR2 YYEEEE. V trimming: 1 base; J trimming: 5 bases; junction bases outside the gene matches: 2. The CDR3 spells CASSLKGQGNEKLFF. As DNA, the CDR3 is TGTGCCAGCAGCTTGAAGGGACAGGGGAATGAAAAACTGTTTTTT.

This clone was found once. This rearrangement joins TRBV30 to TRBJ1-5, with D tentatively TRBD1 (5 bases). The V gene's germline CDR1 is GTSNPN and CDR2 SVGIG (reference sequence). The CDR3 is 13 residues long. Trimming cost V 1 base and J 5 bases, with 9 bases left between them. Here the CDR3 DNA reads TGTGCCTGGAGTGCAGGGTATTATCAGCCCCAGCATTTT. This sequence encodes CAWSAGYYQPQHF. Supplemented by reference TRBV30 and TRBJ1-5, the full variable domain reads SQTIHQWPATLVQPVGSPLSLECTVEGTSNPNLYWYRQAAGRGLQLLFYSVGIGQISSEVPQNLSASRPQDRQFILSSKKLLLSDSGFYLCAWSAGYYQPQHFGDGTRLSIL.

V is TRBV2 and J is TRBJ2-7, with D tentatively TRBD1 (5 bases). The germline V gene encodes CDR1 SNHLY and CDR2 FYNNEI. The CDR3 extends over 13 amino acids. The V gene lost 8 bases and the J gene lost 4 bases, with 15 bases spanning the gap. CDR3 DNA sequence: TGTGCCAGCGGCGGTTCAGGGAAATACGAGCAGTACTTC. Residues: CASGGSGKYEQYF.

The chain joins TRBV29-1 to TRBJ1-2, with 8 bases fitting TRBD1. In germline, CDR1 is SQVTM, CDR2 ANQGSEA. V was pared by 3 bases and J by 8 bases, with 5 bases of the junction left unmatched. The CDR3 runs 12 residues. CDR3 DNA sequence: TGCAGCGTTGAGCGGACAGGGAGCGGCTACACCTTC. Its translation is CSVERTGSGYTF.

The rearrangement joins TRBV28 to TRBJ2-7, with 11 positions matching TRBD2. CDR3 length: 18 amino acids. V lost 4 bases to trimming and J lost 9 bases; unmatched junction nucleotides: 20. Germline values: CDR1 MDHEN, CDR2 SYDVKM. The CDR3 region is CASSSTRTTSGKIRGQYF. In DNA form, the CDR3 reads TGTGCCAGCAGTTCAACACGAACGACTAGCGGGAAGATACGAGGGCAGTACTTC. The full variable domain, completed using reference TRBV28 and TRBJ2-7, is DVKVTQSSRYLVKRTGEKVFLECVQDMDHENMFWYRQDPGLGLRLIYFSYDVKMKEKGDIPEGYSVSREKKERFSLILESASTNQTSMYLCASSSTRTTSGKIRGQYFGPGTRLTVT.

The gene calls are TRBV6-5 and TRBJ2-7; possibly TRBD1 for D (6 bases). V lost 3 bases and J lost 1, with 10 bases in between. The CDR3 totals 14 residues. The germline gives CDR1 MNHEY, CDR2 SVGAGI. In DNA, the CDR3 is TGTGCCAGCAGTTATCAGGGGTTTTCCTACGAGCAGTACTTC. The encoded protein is CASSYQGFSYEQYF.

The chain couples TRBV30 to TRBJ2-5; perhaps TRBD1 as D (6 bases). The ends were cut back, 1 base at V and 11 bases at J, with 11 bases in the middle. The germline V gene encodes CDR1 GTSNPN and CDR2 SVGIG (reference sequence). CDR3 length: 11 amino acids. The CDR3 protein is CAWSGGQWQYF. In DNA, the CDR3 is TGTGCCTGGAGTGGTGGACAGTGGCAGTACTTC.

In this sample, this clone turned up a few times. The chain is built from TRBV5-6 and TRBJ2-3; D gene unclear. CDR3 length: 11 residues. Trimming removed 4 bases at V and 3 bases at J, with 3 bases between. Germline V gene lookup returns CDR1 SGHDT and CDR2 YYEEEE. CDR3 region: CASSLTDTQYF. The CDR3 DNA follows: TGTGCCAGCAGCCTAACAGATACGCAGTATTTT.

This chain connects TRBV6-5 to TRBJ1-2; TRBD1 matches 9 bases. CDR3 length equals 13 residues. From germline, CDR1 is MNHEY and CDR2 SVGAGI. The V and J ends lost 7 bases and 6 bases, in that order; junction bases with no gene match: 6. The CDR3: CASTYRGRDGYTF. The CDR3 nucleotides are TGTGCCAGCACCTACAGGGGGCGAGATGGCTACACCTTC.

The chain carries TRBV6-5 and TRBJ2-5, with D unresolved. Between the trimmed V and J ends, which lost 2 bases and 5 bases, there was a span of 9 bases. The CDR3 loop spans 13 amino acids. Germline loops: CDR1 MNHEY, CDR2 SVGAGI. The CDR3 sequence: CASSYGLLETQYF. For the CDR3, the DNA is TGTGCCAGCAGTTACGGGCTACTGGAGACCCAGTACTTC.

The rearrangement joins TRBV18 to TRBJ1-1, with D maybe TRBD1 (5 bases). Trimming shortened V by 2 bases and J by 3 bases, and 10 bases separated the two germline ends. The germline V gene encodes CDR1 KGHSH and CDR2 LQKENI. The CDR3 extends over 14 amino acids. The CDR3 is CASSPVGLDTEAFF. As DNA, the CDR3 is TGTGCCAGCTCACCAGTGGGGCTGGACACTGAAGCTTTCTTT.

CDR3 sequence: CASSIDRLSPLHF. The CDR3, as DNA: TGCGCCAGCAGCATTGACAGATTATCACCCCTCCACTTT. The rearrangement joins TRBV5-1 to TRBJ1-6, with D perhaps TRBD1 (5 bases). V was shortened by 4 bases and J by 10 bases, with 12 bases between the two germline ends. CDR1 SGHRS and CDR2 YFSETQ come from the germline V gene. The CDR3 covers 13 residues.